These 27 T cell receptor beta chains originate from one sample sequenced in a study of cytomegalovirus exposure and HLA in healthy donors. The PCR had 60 Vbeta and 13 Jbeta primers. Sequencing was performed with immunoSEQ multiplex PCR; in TCRdb, only in-frame clones are kept and a portion is missing. The sample holds some 160,000 clones, approximately 81% seen once. The sequencing input was PBMCs. All receptors derive from a young man in good health and CMV-seropositive.

This clone appeared a few times. The chain is built from TRBV10-3 and TRBJ1-1; tentatively, D is TRBD1 (6 bases). With 5 bases removed from V and 7 bases from J, the gap between germline ends came to 14 bases. CDR3 size: 13 residues. Germline values: CDR1 ENHRY, CDR2 SYGVKD. CDR3 amino acids: CAISPGAQSEAFF. The CDR3 DNA is TGTGCCATCAGTCCAGGGGCGCAGAGTGAAGCTTTCTTT.

This clone was observed a handful of times. CDR3 residues: CASSRDRGYNTEAFF. CDR3 nucleotide sequence: TGTGCCAGCAGTCGAGACAGGGGGTACAACACTGAAGCTTTCTTT. The chain carries TRBV6-5 and TRBJ1-1; 9 nucleotides match TRBD1. CDR1 MNHEY and CDR2 SVGAGI come from the germline V gene. After removal of 5 bases from V and 2 bases from J, the junction contained 6 bases not matched to a gene. This CDR3 is 15 amino acids long.

This sequence joins TRBV9 and TRBJ2-1; 9 bases align to TRBD2. The CDR3 consists of 12 residues. Germline-derived CDR1 and CDR2 are SGDLS and YYNGEE. Trimming cost V 4 bases and J 10 bases; bases outside gene matches: 3. This CDR3 is CASSPSGIEQFF. The CDR3 bases are TGTGCCAGCAGCCCTAGCGGGATAGAGCAGTTCTTC.

The V and J genes are TRBV9 and TRBJ2-7, with a tentative D call TRBD2 (5 bases). Trimming removed 5 bases at V and 3 bases at J, with 15 bases between. The germline CDR1 and CDR2 sequences are SGDLS and YYNGEE. There are 14 residues in the CDR3. In DNA form, the CDR3 reads TGTGCCAGCAGTGATTCTAGCAGCCACTACGAGCAGTACTTC. Amino acids: CASSDSSSHYEQYF.

The chain employs TRBV5-4 and TRBJ1-1; TRBD1 aligns across 12 bases. The CDR3 is 15 residues long. V was pared by 4 bases and J by 5 bases, with 6 bases of the junction left unmatched. Per the germline V gene, CDR1 is SGHNT and CDR2 is YYREEE (reference sequence). In nucleotides, the CDR3 is TGTGCCAGCAGCCTTTGGGACAGGGGGCGAACTGAAGCTTTCTTT. Encoded protein: CASSLWDRGRTEAFF.

The chain recombines TRBV5-1 with TRBJ2-1; 11 nucleotides agree with TRBD2. Per germline, CDR1 SGHRS and CDR2 YFSETQ. V lost 4 bases, J lost 10 bases, and 13 bases stayed unmatched. The CDR3 sequence is 16 residues long. The CDR3 loop reads CASSRLSGRVEEEQFF. As DNA, the CDR3 is TGCGCCAGCAGCCGTCTTAGCGGGAGGGTCGAGGAGGAGCAGTTCTTC.

This clone was seen only once. The chain carries TRBV13 and TRBJ2-3; D may be TRBD2 (5 bases). The germline V gene has CDR1 PRHDT and CDR2 FYEKMQ (reference sequence). The V and J ends lost 0 bases and 0 bases respectively, with 10 bases between them. The CDR3 has 16 residues. The CDR3 nucleotides read TGTGCCAGCAGCTTAGGGGCTAGCCGTAGCACAGATACGCAGTATTTT. Protein: CASSLGASRSTDTQYF.

The chain carries TRBV6-6 and TRBJ2-7; a possible D gene is TRBD2 (5 bases). The V and J ends lost 5 bases and 7 bases respectively, with 9 bases between them. CDR1 is MNHNY, CDR2 SVGAGI, per germline (reference sequence). The length of the CDR3 is 11 residues. Here the CDR3 DNA reads TGTGCCAGCAGTGTCAGCGGTGAGCAGTACTTC. It yields the protein CASSVSGEQYF.

The chain joins TRBV19 to TRBJ1-2; TRBD1 agrees at 9 bases. Germline CDR1 and CDR2: LNHDA and SQIVND (reference sequence). The CDR3 has 16 residues. V shed 2 bases and J 4 bases; nucleotides not matched to a gene: 8. The CDR3 loop reads CASSITPGQGTYGYTF. The CDR3 bases are TGTGCCAGTAGTATAACCCCGGGACAGGGAACCTATGGCTACACCTTC.

In its sample, this clone was seen a few times. The rearrangement joins TRBV5-4 to TRBJ2-5; 8 bases line up with TRBD2. This CDR3 has 15 amino acids. Germline V CDR1 and CDR2: SGHNT, YYREEE (reference sequence). V lost 4 bases to trimming and J lost 2 bases; unmatched junction nucleotides: 7. CDR3 sequence (DNA): TGTGCCAGCAGCGAAATGACTAGCGCTCAAGAGACCCAGTACTTC. It codes for CASSEMTSAQETQYF.

This chain uses TRBV9 with TRBJ2-3; weak D call: TRBD2 (5 bases). Germline V CDR1 and CDR2: SGDLS, YYNGEE. The CDR3 runs 13 residues. The CDR3 here is CSSNRGATDTQYF. Here the CDR3 DNA reads TGTTCCTCTAACCGGGGAGCCACAGATACGCAGTATTTT.

The chain is built from TRBV7-6 and TRBJ2-1; TRBD2 matches at 10 bases. CDR1 SGHVS and CDR2 FNYEAQ come from the germline V gene. This CDR3 comprises 16 residues. J gave up 4 bases and V 4 bases, and 7 bases lay outside the gene matches. CDR3 in DNA: TGTGCCAGCAGCTATGATAGCGGGAGGAAATACAATGAGCAGTTCTTC. Amino acids: CASSYDSGRKYNEQFF.

CDR3 amino acids: CASSELGADNEQFF. CDR3 nucleotides: TGTGCCAGCAGTGAATTGGGAGCGGACAATGAGCAGTTCTTC. V is TRBV25-1 and J is TRBJ2-1; a weak D match, TRBD2 (5 bases). There are 14 residues in the CDR3. Germline V gene lookup returns CDR1 MGHDK and CDR2 SYGVNS. V lost 1 base, J lost 5 bases, and 9 bases lay in between.

This chain joins TRBV11-3 and TRBJ2-1; TRBD2 matches 14 bases. This CDR3 has 17 residues. Trimming removed 1 base from V and 5 bases from J; junction bases left unmatched: 4. Germline V CDR1 and CDR2: SGHNT, YENEEA. CDR3 sequence (DNA): TGTGCCAGCAGCTTAGTGGGACTAGCGGGAGCCAACAATGAGCAGTTCTTC. Translating gives CASSLVGLAGANNEQFF.

The chain recombines TRBV2 with TRBJ1-6; D gene unclear. The CDR3 runs to 13 residues. Trimming shortened V by 4 bases and J by 4 bases, and 5 bases separated the two germline ends. Germline CDR1 reads SNHLY; CDR2 reads FYNNEI. CDR3 nucleotides: TGTGCCAGCAGTGCGGGATATAATTCACCCCTCCACTTT. It translates to CASSAGYNSPLHF.

This sequence joins TRBV19 and TRBJ1-5, with 7 bases identical to TRBD1. The CDR3 has 15 residues. V shed 2 bases and J 0 bases; nucleotides not matched to a gene: 1. Germline CDR1 and CDR2: LNHDA and SQIVND (reference sequence). The CDR3 loop is CASSIKGASNQPQHF. The CDR3 DNA reads TGTGCCAGTAGTATAAAGGGGGCTAGCAATCAGCCCCAGCATTTT. Filled out from reference TRBV19 and TRBJ1-5, the complete variable domain reads DGGITQSPKYLFRKEGQNVTLSCEQNLNHDAMYWYRQDPGQGLRLIYYSQIVNDFQKGDIAEGYSVSREKKESFPLTVTSAQKNPTAFYLCASSIKGASNQPQHFGDGTRLSIL.

The V call is TRBV13, the J call TRBJ1-4; D is unclear. V lost 0 bases and J lost 12, with 11 bases in between. This CDR3 contains 13 residues. Germline V CDR1 and CDR2: PRHDT, FYEKMQ (reference sequence). The CDR3 sequence is CASSLGGPNELFF. In DNA, the CDR3 is TGTGCCAGCAGCTTAGGGGGCCCCAACGAACTGTTTTTT.

The chain carries TRBV4-3 and TRBJ1-1, with D possibly matching TRBD1 (5 bases). CDR3 length: 15 amino acids. Trimming removed 1 base at V and 5 bases at J, with 14 bases between. Germline CDR1 LGHNA, CDR2 YSLEER. CDR3 protein: CASSQAIGKGTEAFF. CDR3 in DNA: TGCGCCAGCAGCCAAGCTATAGGGAAGGGGACTGAAGCTTTCTTT.

The V and J genes are TRBV29-1 and TRBJ1-1; 9 bases align to TRBD1. Germline V lookup: CDR1 SQVTM, CDR2 ANQGSEA. V lost 4 bases and J lost 5; bases outside the gene matches: 11. This CDR3 is built from 15 residues. This chain's CDR3 is CSVGFTGTGITEAFF. The CDR3 DNA is TGCAGCGTTGGTTTCACCGGGACAGGGATAACTGAAGCTTTCTTT.

This clone was detected once. J is TRBJ2-2 and V is TRBV5-1; TRBD1 agrees at 9 bases. Per germline, CDR1 SGHRS and CDR2 YFSETQ. The CDR3 extends over 15 amino acids. V gave up 7 bases and J gave up 6 bases; unmatched junction bases: 10. The CDR3 DNA is TGCGCCAGCGGCCCGGGACAGGGTCTTGCCGGGGAGCTGTTTTTT. Translating gives CASGPGQGLAGELFF.

The chain recombines TRBV27 with TRBJ2-1; D remains unclear. The CDR3 has 15 residues. The ends were cut back, 0 bases at V and 0 bases at J, with 6 bases in the middle. Germline V lookup: CDR1 MNHEY, CDR2 SMNVEV (reference sequence). The CDR3 bases are TGTGCCAGCAGTTTATCGGGCAACTCCTACAATGAGCAGTTCTTC. Translated: CASSLSGNSYNEQFF.

This clone has a single count. J is TRBJ2-7 and V is TRBV28, with 9 nucleotides matching TRBD1. With 3 bases clipped from V and 0 bases from J, the junction kept 3 bases outside the gene matches. Per the germline V gene, CDR1 is MDHEN and CDR2 is SYDVKM. CDR3 length equals 15 residues. CDR3 amino acids: CASSLPGQGSYEQYF. CDR3 coding DNA: TGTGCCAGCAGTTTGCCGGGACAGGGCTCCTACGAGCAGTACTTC.

This chain connects TRBV2 to TRBJ2-1; tentatively, D is TRBD2 (5 bases). CDR1 is SNHLY and CDR2 is FYNNEI in the germline V gene. Trimming removed 4 bases from V and 11 bases from J, with 9 bases in between. This CDR3 contains 11 residues. The CDR3 sequence: CASSGEYKQFF. CDR3 coding DNA: TGTGCCAGCAGTGGGGAGTACAAGCAGTTCTTC.

V and J are TRBV7-9 and TRBJ2-1; a weak D match, TRBD2 (6 bases). The germline CDR1 and CDR2 sequences are SEHNR and FQNEAQ (reference sequence). V lost 3 bases and J lost 3, with 9 bases in between. The CDR3 contains 14 residues. CDR3 protein: CASSFGGGYNEQFF. The CDR3 DNA sequence: TGTGCCAGCAGCTTTGGGGGAGGCTACAATGAGCAGTTCTTC.

J is TRBJ2-5 and V is TRBV10-3; D might be TRBD1 (6 bases). CDR3 size: 15 residues. Germline assignment: CDR1 ENHRY and CDR2 SYGVKD. V gave up 3 bases and J gave up 5 bases, with 16 bases separating them. The CDR3 protein is CAISERDTELETQYF. The CDR3 region has the DNA TGTGCCATCAGTGAAAGGGACACAGAATTGGAGACCCAGTACTTC.

The chain employs TRBV7-8 and TRBJ1-5; maybe TRBD1 (5 bases). This CDR3 has 14 residues. Germline V CDR1 and CDR2: SGHVS, FQNEAQ. V was cut by 0 bases and J by 7 bases, with 10 bases left in between. CDR3 sequence: CASSLAETAQPQHF. CDR3 nucleotides: TGTGCCAGCAGCTTAGCGGAGACAGCCCAGCCCCAGCATTTT. Drawing the rest from reference TRBV7-8 and TRBJ1-5, the complete variable domain is GAGVSQSPRYKVAKRGQDVALRCDPISGHVSLFWYQQALGQGPEFLTYFQNEAQLDKSGLPSDRFFAERPEGSVSTLKIQRTQQEDSAVYLCASSLAETAQPQHFGDGTRLSIL.

The CDR3 DNA sequence: TGTGCCAGCAGTCCGGACAGGGGGCTCCATCAGCCCCAGCATTTT. This sequence encodes CASSPDRGLHQPQHF. The chain recombines TRBV6-5 with TRBJ1-5; 11 nucleotides match TRBD1. The CDR3 runs to 15 residues. The trim removed 5 bases at V and 5 bases at J, leaving 5 bases unmatched. Per germline, CDR1 MNHEY and CDR2 SVGAGI.